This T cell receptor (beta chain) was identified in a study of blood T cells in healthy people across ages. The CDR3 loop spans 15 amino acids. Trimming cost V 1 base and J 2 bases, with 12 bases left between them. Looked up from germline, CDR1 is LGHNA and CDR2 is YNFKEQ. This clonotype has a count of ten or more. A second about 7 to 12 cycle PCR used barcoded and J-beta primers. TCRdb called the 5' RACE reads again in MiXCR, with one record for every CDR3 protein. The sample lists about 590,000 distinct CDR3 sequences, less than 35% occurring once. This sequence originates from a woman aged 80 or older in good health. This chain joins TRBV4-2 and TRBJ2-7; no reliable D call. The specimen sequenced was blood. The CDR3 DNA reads TGTGCCAGCAGCCAAGGGCCGGTGGGTCCCTACGAGCAGTACTTC. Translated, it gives CASSQGPVGPYEQYF.